This T cell receptor (beta chain) was found in a study of CD8 T cells in Susac syndrome. After extraction with the RNeasy kit, roughly 0.5 to 1 ug of the RNA was reverse transcribed using random hexamers. A multiplex approach, immunoSEQ multiplex PCR, amplified TCR beta CDR3 across 54 Vbeta and 13 Jbeta. Via MiXCR, TCRdb re-called the immunoSEQ multiplex PCR reads, giving one row per CDR3 protein. The sample lists around 140,000 distinct CDR3 sequences; 85% to 95% were seen once. Whole-study results and caveats: The study's TCR sequencing and HLA analysis drew on a certain number of individuals. That number was acknowledged as relatively small.

The V and J ends lost 4 bases and 0 bases respectively, with 10 bases between them. Germline assignment: CDR1 MGHRA and CDR2 YSYEKL. The CDR3 contains 14 residues. High-throughput TCR beta sequencing covered peripheral CD8+ and CD4+ T cells. A note on this clonotype: The target antigen is unknown.

The receptor's source is a human donor with multiple sclerosis. Sequenced sample: CD4+ T cells from PBMCs. V gene TRBV4-1 combines with J gene TRBJ2-7; the D is unclear. The CDR3: CASSPRLPSYEQYF. The CDR3 nucleotides are TGCGCCAGCAGCCCTAGGCTCCCCTCCTACGAGCAGTACTTC.